This is a list of T cell receptor beta chains from one sample in a study of human T cells and chemical hapten exposure. From the RACE reads, TCRdb called clonotypes with MiXCR, one entry per CDR3 protein. Among about 160,000 distinct CDR3 sequences listed, roughly 26% were seen once. The source material was whole blood, sampled in connection with sensitization to the hapten diphenylcyclopropenone (DPC). The receptors here all came from a woman between 18 and 30 years old with alopecia areata. Some clones in this sample may be carry-over from other donors' samples. The CDR3 runs from the conserved cysteine through the conserved F or W. The order of the fields is CDR3 DNA, CDR3 protein, D gene, V gene, J gene, clone size. The D gene is left open where the match is weak. Rows give clone size only sometimes, using once, few, many, or a class for an expanded clone.

CDR3nt: TGTGCCAGCAGCCTCGGGAGTCGATTGTTCTTC
CDR3aa: CASSLGSRLFF
d_gene: -
v_gene: TRBV3-1
j_gene: TRBJ2-1
abundance: few

CDR3nt: TGTGCCAGCAGCCCCTCAGGGGCCTCTAACTATGGCTACACCTTC
CDR3aa: CASSPSGASNYGYTF
d_gene: -
v_gene: TRBV7-3
j_gene: TRBJ1-2
abundance: -

CDR3nt: TGCGCCAGCAACGGACAGGGTCATGAGCAGTTCTTC
CDR3aa: CASNGQGHEQFF
d_gene: TRBD1
v_gene: TRBV4-1
j_gene: TRBJ2-1
abundance: -

CDR3nt: TGTGCCAGCAGCCCGAATCAGGGTGGGGGAGAAAAACTGTTTTTT
CDR3aa: CASSPNQGGGEKLFF
d_gene: -
v_gene: TRBV7-6
j_gene: TRBJ1-4
abundance: few

CDR3nt: TGTGCCAGCAGACAGCCGGGCAATCAGCCCCAGCATTTT
CDR3aa: CASRQPGNQPQHF
d_gene: -
v_gene: TRBV6-2/TRBV6-3
j_gene: TRBJ1-5
abundance: once

CDR3nt: TGTGCCAGCAGTGAACCCGGGACAGGTTTTGGCTACACCTTC
CDR3aa: CASSEPGTGFGYTF
d_gene: TRBD1
v_gene: TRBV25-1
j_gene: TRBJ1-2
abundance: few

CDR3nt: TGTGCCAGCAGTTTACGAGGCAGGGGCAATCAGCCCCAGCATTTT
CDR3aa: CASSLRGRGNQPQHF
d_gene: -
v_gene: TRBV27
j_gene: TRBJ1-5
abundance: -

CDR3nt: TGCGCCAGCAGCTTAAGCCCAGGGGGATACAATGAGCAGTTCTTC
CDR3aa: CASSLSPGGYNEQFF
d_gene: TRBD1
v_gene: TRBV5-1
j_gene: TRBJ2-1
abundance: -

CDR3nt: TGCAGCGTTGAAGTCCCTAGCTCGGACTACACCTTC
CDR3aa: CSVEVPSSDYTF
d_gene: -
v_gene: TRBV29-1
j_gene: TRBJ1-2
abundance: -

CDR3nt: TGTGCCAGCAGCTTTATATCCTCCCAGGTCGGGTTGGAGCAGTACTTC
CDR3aa: CASSFISSQVGLEQYF
d_gene: -
v_gene: TRBV7-2
j_gene: TRBJ2-7
abundance: -

CDR3nt: TGTGCCAGCAGCAAAGCGCGAAACTGTTACTATGGCTACACCTTC
CDR3aa: CASSKARNCYYGYTF
d_gene: -
v_gene: TRBV21-1
j_gene: TRBJ1-2
abundance: few

CDR3nt: TGCGCCAGCAGCCAAGTGTGGGGCCCAGGGGCAGATACGCAGTATTTT
CDR3aa: CASSQVWGPGADTQYF
d_gene: -
v_gene: TRBV4-3
j_gene: TRBJ2-3
abundance: -

CDR3nt: TGCGCCAGCAGCCAAGCACATAGAGGGGCCAACGTCCTGACTTTC
CDR3aa: CASSQAHRGANVLTF
d_gene: -
v_gene: TRBV4-3
j_gene: TRBJ2-6
abundance: -

CDR3nt: TGCAGTGCGGGGGAGGCTAGCGGGGGTCAAGAGACCCAGTACTTC
CDR3aa: CSAGEASGGQETQYF
d_gene: TRBD2
v_gene: TRBV20-1
j_gene: TRBJ2-5
abundance: few